This T cell receptor beta chain was profiled in a study of cytomegalovirus exposure and HLA in healthy donors. Study-level findings and limits: Earlier results showed most TCR beta V segments being productive about 87% or about 30% of the time. A missense variant in DCLRE1C was later tied to TCR beta V- and J-gene trimming.

Comment on this clone: Its cognate antigen is unknown.

60 Vbeta and 13 Jbeta primers were used in PCR. This table comes from immunoSEQ multiplex PCR, and its TCRdb copy is limited to in-frame clones, with some not included. The sample holds 130,000 or so clones. Regarding donors, all were healthy bone marrow donors. Donors were ostensibly healthy at sampling, although undocumented immune exposures were probable. Trimming at V came to 1 base and at J to 0 bases, leaving 9 bases not matched to a gene. This CDR3 spans 17 amino acids. Per the germline V gene, CDR1 is LGHNA and CDR2 is YNFKEQ. The clonotype comes from a man younger than 35 in good health and CMV-seronegative. This chain links TRBV4-2 with TRBJ2-7; 7 bases align to TRBD2. Sequenced: PBMCs. CDR3 loop: CASSQVSFGGSSYEQYF. CDR3 DNA sequence: TGTGCCAGCAGCCAAGTGTCTTTCGGCGGGAGCTCCTACGAGCAGTACTTC.